This T cell receptor beta chain is drawn from a study of blood T cell repertoires in COVID-19 (dated by TCRdb to between 2020 and 2021). Regarding the complete study: Collaborator samples came from the United States, Italy and Spain and covered acute and convalescent phases of COVID-19. The prospective study material was composed of cDNA or gDNA derived from T cells, B-cell-depleted T cells, or PBMCs. Deeply sampled blood TCRbeta repertoires from subjects exposed to, actively infected with, or recovered from COVID-19 were included in the dataset. A freely available public database, intended as a resource for researchers studying the immune response to SARS-CoV-2, is where the repertoires were released. The samples were drawn from two sources: the first 160 participants of the ongoing ImmuneRACE study, and 1,000 to 1,500 subjects contributed by 6 global collaborators. A de-identified subject ID, COVID-19 status, age in years and sex were almost always included in the sample metadata. Where available, HLA class I and class II types were obtained from metadata supplied by the sample provider rather than from assay-based typing. Study-wide conclusions, independent of this receptor: The quantity of clinical and demographic metadata differed by source and by participant and was supplied without curation.

On this clone itself: Its cognate antigen has yet to be identified. No much larger clonotype is one base removed from it; base qualities were not supplied.

The V and J ends are trimmed by 1 base and 1 base, leaving 11 bases between them. For CDR1 and CDR2, the germline V gene (reference sequence) lists LGHDT and YNNKEL. The CDR3 starts with the cysteine, ends with the phenylalanine, and has 16 residues. Only CDR3 DNA remains: 48 bases, in frame from the first base. TCRbeta CDR3 regions were amplified from genomic DNA using the immunoSEQ Assay, a bias-controlled multiplex PCR. Under the source paper's analysis protocol: Nucleated cell counts per sample were estimated from amplification of reference gene primers within the assay. To quantify the absolute abundance of each unique TCRbeta CDR3 rearrangement, sequence reads were collapsed and filtered. For each sample, productive Simpson clonality was calculated as the square root of Simpson's diversity index over productive rearrangements. Sourced from immuneACCESS, this table was stored by TCRdb with only in-frame sequences that have V and J called. A share of the clones is absent; for the studies checked, an unresolved V gene accounts for under half, and the remainder has no known explanation. The DNA gave D and trimming, while V, J and clone size come from that table. The sample records about 310,000 clones, about 90% of which are singletons. The ten most abundant clones make up under 3% of the sample.

One collaborating source in Seattle enrolled patients while the patients were actively infected and followed the patients over time throughout the course of disease. Whole blood was collected in K2EDTA tubes by collaborating institutions according to the institutions' own protocols. For TCRbeta analysis, collaborator samples were shipped as frozen whole blood, as isolated PBMCs, or as DNA extracted from either sample type. This sequence uses TRBV3-1 (or the pseudogene TRBV3-2) and TRBJ2-1; a weak D assignment points to TRBD2 (5 bases agree). This receptor was identified in a woman under 40 with COVID-19, enrolled during active disease. Sequencing was carried out using peripheral blood. Here is the DNA: TGTGCCAGCAGCCAAGGTAAGCGGAGTTCCTACAATGAGCAGTTCTTC. This translates into CASSQGKRSSYNEQFF.